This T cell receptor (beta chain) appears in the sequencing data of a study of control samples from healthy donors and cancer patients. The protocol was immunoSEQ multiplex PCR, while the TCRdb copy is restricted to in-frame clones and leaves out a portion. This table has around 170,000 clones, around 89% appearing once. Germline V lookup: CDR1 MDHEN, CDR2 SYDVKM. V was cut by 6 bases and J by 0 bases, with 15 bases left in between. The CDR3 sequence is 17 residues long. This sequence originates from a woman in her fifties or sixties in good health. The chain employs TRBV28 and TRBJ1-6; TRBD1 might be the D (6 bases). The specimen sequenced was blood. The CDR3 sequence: CASRIARGSSYNSPLHF. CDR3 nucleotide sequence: TGTGCCAGCAGGATCGCTAGGGGGAGCTCCTATAATTCACCCCTCCACTTT.